Each of the 13 T cell receptor beta chains below was sequenced from the same sample in a study of vaccination and CD4 T cells after COVID-19. The treatment: roughly 10-day PBMC culture with coronavirus spike peptide pools or control peptides (ViraFEST assay). Oncomine TCR Beta short-read sequencing was applied to DNA from cultured CD4+ T cells. Each CDR3 protein gets one entry after TCRdb re-called the PCR reads with MiXCR. The sample consists of just over 15,000 distinct CDR3 sequences, 65% to 80% of them appearing once. Antigens for these TCRs are unknown. Sequenced sample: CD4+ T cells from blood, cultured in vitro. These receptors were collected from a human donor who had recovered from COVID-19.

This clonotype was seen just once. The rearrangement joins TRBV6-1 to TRBJ1-1, with D possibly being TRBD1 (6 bases). The CDR3 is 13 amino acids. Germline V gives CDR1 MNHNS, CDR2 SASEGT. V was trimmed by 7 bases and J by 11 bases, leaving 20 bases between them. This CDR3 reads CASTDDGGWLAFF. The CDR3 DNA follows: TGTGCCAGCACTGATGACGGGGGCTGGTTGGCTTTCTTT.

This clonotype was detected only a few times. CDR3 DNA sequence: TGCAGTGCTAGGGGTAGCACTGAAGCTTTCTTT. Amino acid sequence: CSARGSTEAFF. V usage is TRBV20-1 and J usage is TRBJ1-1, with D unresolved. Germline CDR1 and CDR2: DFQATT and SNEGSKA (reference sequence). The V and J ends lost 3 bases and 4 bases respectively, with 6 bases between them. CDR3 size: 11 residues.

A few counts support this clonotype. This sequence joins TRBV24-1 and TRBJ1-5; D gene ambiguous. The V end lost 3 bases, the J end lost 0 bases, and 8 bases lay between the germline ends. Germline CDR1 and CDR2: KGHDR and SFDVKD. CDR3 length: 15 residues. The CDR3 coding sequence is TGTGCCACCAGTGATGGTGGGTTTAGCAATCAGCCCCAGCATTTT. Its protein product is CATSDGGFSNQPQHF.

This clonotype was observed once. The chain is built from TRBV6-5 and TRBJ2-7, with D unclear. Between the trimmed V and J ends, which lost 0 bases and 7 bases, there was a span of 10 bases. The germline gives CDR1 MNHEY, CDR2 SVGAGI. The CDR3 has 13 amino acids. CDR3 protein: CASSYSLYREQYF. As DNA, the CDR3 is TGTGCCAGCAGTTACTCTTTGTATAGGGAGCAGTACTTC.

This clonotype has just one count. The chain recombines TRBV4-1 with TRBJ1-6; 7 bases are a match to TRBD1. Per germline, CDR1 MGHRA and CDR2 YSYEKL. The length of the CDR3 is 17 residues. The V segment lost 0 bases and the J segment 6 bases; nucleotides outside the gene matches: 8. CDR3 residues: CASSQERAGGSNSPLHF. The CDR3 nucleotides are TGCGCCAGCAGCCAAGAAAGGGCAGGGGGGAGTAATTCACCCCTCCACTTT.

The chain carries TRBV6-2 or TRBV6-3 and TRBJ2-7; maybe TRBD1 (6 bases). V was cut by 5 bases and J by 0 bases, with 23 bases left in between. Germline V gene lookup returns CDR1 MNHEY and CDR2 SVGEGT. There are 18 residues in the CDR3. The CDR3 sequence is CASSPRVGKDSLSYEQYF. The CDR3 bases are TGTGCCAGCAGTCCAAGGGTAGGAAAGGACAGTCTCTCCTACGAGCAGTACTTC.

There are a few counts of this clonotype. The chain employs TRBV6-2 or TRBV6-3 and TRBJ1-1, with 7 positions matching TRBD1. Trimming took 4 bases from V and 5 from J; bases not matched to a gene: 4. CDR1 and CDR2 from the germline V gene are MNHEY and SVGEGT. This CDR3 region has 13 residues. The CDR3 is CASSWGTVTEAFF. The CDR3 coding sequence is TGTGCCAGCAGTTGGGGGACAGTTACTGAAGCTTTCTTT.

The V call is TRBV7-9, the J call TRBJ1-6; tentatively, D is TRBD1 (5 bases). CDR3 size: 15 residues. Germline V CDR1 and CDR2: SEHNR, FQNEAQ (reference sequence). Trimming left V 4 bases short and J 9 bases short, with 16 bases between. CDR3 coding DNA: TGTGCCAGCAGCTCGCAGGGAGGGAGGGCTTCACCCCTCCACTTT. Translating it yields CASSSQGGRASPLHF.

This clonotype was seen a few times. The chain combines TRBV6-2 or TRBV6-3 with TRBJ1-5; tentatively, D is TRBD1 (6 bases). CDR1 and CDR2 from the germline V gene are MNHEY and SVGEGT. The CDR3 contains 13 residues. The germline V and J ends were trimmed by 6 bases and 6 bases, with 12 bases remaining between them. The CDR3: CASRTGEGQPQHF. The CDR3, as DNA: TGTGCCAGCAGGACAGGCGAGGGTCAGCCCCAGCATTTT.

This clonotype has just a few counts. The chain joins TRBV20-1 to TRBJ2-7; a weak D match, TRBD1 (8 bases). The V end lost 1 base, the J end lost 1 base, and 14 bases lay between the germline ends. This CDR3 contains 15 residues. The germline CDR1 and CDR2 sequences are DFQATT and SNEGSKA (reference sequence). Here the CDR3 reads CSARVGQGGSYEQYF. The CDR3 nucleotides are TGCAGTGCTAGAGTTGGACAGGGAGGGTCCTACGAGCAGTACTTC.

This clonotype was picked up one time. CDR3 bases: TGTGCCAGCAGTTTACCAGGGAACTATGGCTACACCTTC. Its protein is CASSLPGNYGYTF. The rearrangement links TRBV28 to TRBJ1-2; D might be TRBD1 (5 bases). CDR1 is MDHEN, CDR2 SYDVKM, per germline. The CDR3 extends over 13 amino acids. Between the trimmed V and J ends, which lost 2 bases and 2 bases, there was a span of 6 bases.

The chain couples TRBV6-1 to TRBJ1-6; D uncertain. The germline V gene has CDR1 MNHNS and CDR2 SASEGT. This CDR3 has 17 amino acids. V was trimmed by 9 bases and J by 7 bases, leaving 25 bases between them. The CDR3 nucleotides are TGTGCCAGTATTTCGGGCCCCTCTCCCTTTTTGAATTCACCCCTCCACTTT. Translating it yields CASISGPSPFLNSPLHF.

This clonotype was counted only a few times. The rearrangement links TRBV20-1 to TRBJ2-5; 8 nucleotides line up with TRBD1. Germline V CDR1 and CDR2: DFQATT, SNEGSKA (reference sequence). The CDR3 covers 17 residues. Trimming removed 0 bases from V and 1 base from J; junction bases left unmatched: 10. The CDR3 loop reads CSARDRGSGGLQETQYF. CDR3 bases: TGCAGTGCTAGAGATCGGGGGTCAGGGGGCCTCCAAGAGACCCAGTACTTC.